This is a list of T cell receptor beta chains from one sample in a study of cytomegalovirus exposure and HLA in healthy donors. Sequencing was performed with immunoSEQ multiplex PCR; in TCRdb, only in-frame clones are kept and a portion is missing. The table records 150,000 to 170,000 clones, more than 75% of them present only once. The sample was PBMCs. These receptors came from a man aged 30-40 years in good health and CMV-seropositive. Each CDR3 is given with its conserved first and last residue. The order of the fields is CDR3 protein, CDR3 DNA, clone size, V gene, J gene, D gene. The D gene is left open where the match is weak. Only some rows state a clone size, as once, few, many or a class for expanded clones.

CASSPGLSTDTQYF	TGTGCCAGCAGCCCGGGACTCAGCACAGATACGCAGTATTTT	NA	TRBV7-3	TRBJ2-3	NA
CASSDFTGGYINGYTF	TGTGCCAGCAGTGACTTCACAGGGGGTTATATAAATGGCTACACCTTC	NA	TRBV27	TRBJ1-2	TRBD1
CASSFTGGPEEQYF	TGTGCCAGCAGCTTTACAGGGGGACCCGAGGAGCAGTACTTC	NA	TRBV13	TRBJ2-7	TRBD1
CASSPGTGEPLGYGYTF	TGTGCCAGCAGCCCGGGGACAGGAGAACCCTTGGGCTATGGCTACACCTTC	NA	TRBV7-2	TRBJ1-2	TRBD1
CASSLPSHPTLHQETQYF	TGTGCCAGCAGTTTACCATCGCATCCGACACTTCATCAAGAGACCCAGTACTTC	NA	TRBV27	TRBJ2-5	NA
CASSLERQKGGYTF	TGTGCCAGCAGCTTAGAACGGCAAAAGGGGGGCTACACCTTC	once	TRBV7-9	TRBJ1-2	NA
CASSEETRVYGYTF	TGTGCCAGCAGTGAAGAAACGAGGGTCTATGGCTACACCTTC	NA	TRBV6-1	TRBJ1-2	NA
CAISEGVAEAFF	TGTGCCATCAGTGAAGGGGTGGCTGAAGCTTTCTTT	NA	TRBV10-3	TRBJ1-1	NA
CASSVGGAAETQYF	TGTGCCAGCAGCGTAGGTGGAGCGGCGGAGACCCAGTACTTC	NA	TRBV9	TRBJ2-5	NA
CAIGVGPHQGYTF	TGTGCCATAGGGGTAGGACCCCACCAGGGCTACACCTTC	NA	TRBV19	TRBJ1-2	NA
CASSRQNYGYTF	TGTGCCAGCAGCCGTCAGAACTATGGCTACACCTTC	NA	TRBV14	TRBJ1-2	NA
CASSFPSNQPQHF	TGTGCCAGCAGCTTCCCGAGCAATCAGCCCCAGCATTTT	few	TRBV7-2	TRBJ1-5	NA
CASRNPLFRNTEAFF	TGTGCCAGCAGGAACCCCCTTTTCAGGAACACTGAAGCTTTCTTT	NA	TRBV7-9	TRBJ1-1	NA
CASSQDQANDPYEQYF	TGTGCCAGCAGCCAAGATCAGGCGAACGACCCCTACGAGCAGTACTTC	NA	TRBV4-2	TRBJ2-7	NA
CATSRGTGAVEQYF	TGTGCCACCAGCAGGGGGACAGGGGCCGTCGAGCAGTACTTC	NA	TRBV15	TRBJ2-7	TRBD1
CASSLAAGGTDTQYF	TGCGCCAGCAGCTTGGCGGCGGGGGGGACAGATACGCAGTATTTT	few	TRBV5-1	TRBJ2-3	TRBD2
CASKEGAGELFF	TGTGCCAGCAAGGAGGGAGCCGGGGAGCTGTTTTTT	NA	TRBV9	TRBJ2-2	NA
CASSERQEAYGYTF	TGTGCCAGCAGTGAAAGACAGGAGGCCTATGGCTACACCTTC	NA	TRBV2	TRBJ1-2	NA
CAWSRSGGTQYF	TGTGCCTGGAGTCGGTCCGGGGGGACCCAGTACTTC	NA	TRBV30	TRBJ2-5	NA
CASRSLGQGWATNEKLFF	TGCGCCAGCAGGTCCCTGGGACAGGGCTGGGCAACTAATGAAAAACTGTTTTTT	NA	TRBV10-2	TRBJ1-4	TRBD1
CAISAGTPRKLFF	TGTGCCATCAGTGCTGGGACTCCCCGAAAACTGTTTTTT	NA	TRBV10-3	TRBJ1-4	NA
CASSSPGVLFF	TGTGCCAGCAGCTCCCCGGGGGTTCTGTTTTTT	NA	TRBV2	TRBJ1-4	NA
CASSPIAGGTYEQYF	TGCGCCAGCAGCCCGATAGCGGGAGGGACCTACGAGCAGTACTTC	NA	TRBV5-1	TRBJ2-7	TRBD2
CASGQGLNYGYTF	TGTGCCAGTGGACAGGGGTTAAACTATGGCTACACCTTC	once	TRBV19	TRBJ1-2	TRBD1
CASSLVGARETQYF	TGTGCCAGCAGCTTAGTAGGGGCAAGGGAGACCCAGTACTTC	few	TRBV11-2	TRBJ2-5	NA
CASSQDRGNTGELFF	TGTGCCAGCAGTCAAGACAGGGGAAACACCGGGGAGCTGTTTTTT	NA	TRBV28	TRBJ2-2	TRBD1
CASMRGTYEQYF	TGTGCCAGCATGAGGGGGACCTACGAGCAGTACTTC	NA	TRBV28	TRBJ2-7	NA
CASTSRRGGQETQYF	TGTGCCAGCACCTCCCGGAGGGGAGGGCAAGAGACCCAGTACTTC	NA	TRBV6-1	TRBJ2-5	TRBD2
CASSWTGAGNEKLFF	TGCGCCAGCAGCTGGACAGGGGCTGGGAATGAAAAACTGTTTTTT	NA	TRBV5-1	TRBJ1-4	TRBD1
CASTRAGGPDTQYF	TGTGCCAGTACTCGGGCGGGGGGCCCAGATACGCAGTATTTT	NA	TRBV6-5	TRBJ2-3	TRBD2
CASSQATARVRVADTQYF	TGCGCCAGCAGCCAAGCGACCGCGCGGGTGAGGGTTGCAGATACGCAGTATTTT	NA	TRBV4-3	TRBJ2-3	NA
CASSPGQGNSGANVLTF	TGTGCCAGCTCACCGGGACAGGGAAACTCTGGGGCCAACGTCCTGACTTTC	NA	TRBV18	TRBJ2-6	TRBD1
CASSPPGTATGELFF	TGTGCCAGCAGCCCACCCGGGACAGCCACCGGGGAGCTGTTTTTT	NA	TRBV7-3	TRBJ2-2	TRBD1
CASSPQASQPQHF	TGTGCCAGCAGTCCTCAGGCTTCTCAGCCCCAGCATTTT	NA	TRBV6-5	TRBJ1-5	NA
CASSPGQGAGWTNEKLFF	TGTGCCAGCAGCCCGGGACAGGGGGCGGGCTGGACTAATGAAAAACTGTTTTTT	NA	TRBV13	TRBJ1-4	TRBD1
CASSDSGLLNYGYTF	TGTGCCAGCAGTGATTCAGGGTTATTGAACTATGGCTACACCTTC	NA	TRBV6-1	TRBJ1-2	NA
CASSHDSGRRTGELFF	TGTGCCAGCAGCCATGATAGCGGGAGGCGGACCGGGGAGCTGTTTTTT	NA	TRBV11-3	TRBJ2-2	TRBD2
CASSRRQGTSLYGYTF	TGCGCCAGCAGCCGGAGACAGGGGACATCACTCTATGGCTACACCTTC	NA	TRBV4-3	TRBJ1-2	TRBD1
CASSGGLFNTEAFF	TGTGCCAGCAGCGGAGGGCTCTTCAACACTGAAGCTTTCTTT	NA	TRBV7-9	TRBJ1-1	NA
CASSLRTGGGEKLFF	TGCGCCAGCAGCTTGAGGACAGGAGGAGGTGAAAAACTGTTTTTT	once	TRBV5-1	TRBJ1-4	TRBD1
CAWSAALYNEQFF	TGTGCCTGGAGTGCTGCACTCTACAATGAGCAGTTCTTC	NA	TRBV30	TRBJ2-1	NA
CASSRGGGDGYTF	TGCGCCAGCAGCCGCGGAGGGGGGGATGGCTACACCTTC	NA	TRBV5-1	TRBJ1-2	NA
CASSEPGTGYGYTF	TGTGCCAGCAGTGAACCCGGGACAGGGTATGGCTACACCTTC	few	TRBV2	TRBJ1-2	TRBD1
CASSPQGNTEAFF	TGTGCCAGCAGCCCACAGGGAAACACTGAAGCTTTCTTT	NA	TRBV7-3	TRBJ1-1	NA
CASSLSSGITEQFF	TGTGCCAGCAGTTTGAGTAGCGGGATTACTGAGCAGTTCTTC	NA	TRBV28	TRBJ2-1	TRBD2
CATSRARGPSYEQYF	TGTGCCACCAGCAGAGCCAGGGGGCCGTCCTACGAGCAGTACTTC	NA	TRBV15	TRBJ2-7	TRBD1
CASSYLFPSGGGELFF	TGTGCCAGCAGTTACCTCTTCCCCTCGGGGGGCGGGGAGCTGTTTTTT	NA	TRBV6-6	TRBJ2-2	TRBD2
CSCTGYNEQFF	TGCAGCTGTACAGGGTACAATGAGCAGTTCTTC	few	TRBV29-1	TRBJ2-1	NA
CASSQDVPAGVENIQYF	TGCGCCAGCAGCCAAGACGTCCCAGCGGGGGTCGAAAACATTCAGTACTTC	NA	TRBV4-1	TRBJ2-4	TRBD2
CAWSVGYLVEGLDTEAFF	TGTGCCTGGAGTGTAGGTTACTTGGTAGAGGGCCTCGACACTGAAGCTTTCTTT	NA	TRBV30	TRBJ1-1	NA
CASSETGYRTEAFF	TGCGCCAGCAGTGAGACAGGGTATCGGACTGAAGCTTTCTTT	few	TRBV10-2	TRBJ1-1	NA